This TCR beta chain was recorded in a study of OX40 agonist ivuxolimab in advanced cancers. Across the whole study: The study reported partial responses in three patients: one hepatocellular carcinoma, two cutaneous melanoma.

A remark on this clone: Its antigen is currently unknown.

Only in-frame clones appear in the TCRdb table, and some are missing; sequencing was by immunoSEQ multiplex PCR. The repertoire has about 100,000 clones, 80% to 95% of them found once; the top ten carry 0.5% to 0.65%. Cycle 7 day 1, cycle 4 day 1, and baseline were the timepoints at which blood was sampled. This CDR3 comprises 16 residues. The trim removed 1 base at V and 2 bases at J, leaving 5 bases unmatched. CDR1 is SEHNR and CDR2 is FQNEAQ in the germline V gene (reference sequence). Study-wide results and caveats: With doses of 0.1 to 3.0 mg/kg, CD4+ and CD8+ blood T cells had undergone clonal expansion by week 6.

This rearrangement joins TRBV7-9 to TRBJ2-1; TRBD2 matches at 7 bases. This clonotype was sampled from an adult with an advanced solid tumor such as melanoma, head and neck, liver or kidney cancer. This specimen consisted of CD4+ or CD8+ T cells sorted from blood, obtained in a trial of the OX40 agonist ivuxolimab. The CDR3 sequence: CASSLVGGRPYNEQFF. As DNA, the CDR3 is TGTGCCAGCAGCTTAGTCGGGGGGAGACCCTACAATGAGCAGTTCTTC.